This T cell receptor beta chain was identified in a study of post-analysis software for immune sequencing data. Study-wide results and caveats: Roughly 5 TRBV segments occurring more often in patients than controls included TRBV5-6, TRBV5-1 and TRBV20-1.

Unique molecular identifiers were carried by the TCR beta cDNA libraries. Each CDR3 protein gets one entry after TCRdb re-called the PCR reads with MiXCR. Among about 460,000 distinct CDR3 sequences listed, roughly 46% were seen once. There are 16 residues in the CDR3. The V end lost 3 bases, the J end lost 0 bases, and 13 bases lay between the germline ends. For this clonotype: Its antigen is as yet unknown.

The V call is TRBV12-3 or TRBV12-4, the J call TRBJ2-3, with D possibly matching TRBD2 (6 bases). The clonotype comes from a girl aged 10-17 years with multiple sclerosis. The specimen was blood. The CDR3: CASSFGGRISTDTQYF. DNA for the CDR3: TGTGCCAGCAGTTTCGGGGGACGGATTAGCACAGATACGCAGTATTTT.